This entry features one TCR beta chain sequence. Amplification used 60 V beta primers and 13 J beta primers. Assay: immunoSEQ multiplex PCR; the TCRdb copy retains only in-frame clones and omits some. The table lists under 130,000 clones, roughly 76% of them singletons. The data belong to a study of glioma-infiltrating T cells after dendritic cell vaccination. Across the whole study: Autologous tumor lysate-pulsed dendritic cell vaccination was given between 2003 and 2012.

Selection required adequate fresh-frozen tumor tissue plus more than two years' survival data. This specimen was blood, taken before dendritic cell vaccination. The TCR sequence derives from a human donor with glioblastoma.

CDR3 sequence (DNA): TGTGCCAGCAGCTTGGTTCGGGGAATAAGCACTGAAGCTTTCTTT. This gives the protein CASSLVRGISTEAFF. The J gene is TRBJ1-1, the V gene TRBV5-4; D unclear. Germline V gene lookup returns CDR1 SGHNT and CDR2 YYREEE (reference sequence). Trimming stripped 0 bases from V and 4 bases from J, with 13 bases between. The CDR3 covers 15 residues.